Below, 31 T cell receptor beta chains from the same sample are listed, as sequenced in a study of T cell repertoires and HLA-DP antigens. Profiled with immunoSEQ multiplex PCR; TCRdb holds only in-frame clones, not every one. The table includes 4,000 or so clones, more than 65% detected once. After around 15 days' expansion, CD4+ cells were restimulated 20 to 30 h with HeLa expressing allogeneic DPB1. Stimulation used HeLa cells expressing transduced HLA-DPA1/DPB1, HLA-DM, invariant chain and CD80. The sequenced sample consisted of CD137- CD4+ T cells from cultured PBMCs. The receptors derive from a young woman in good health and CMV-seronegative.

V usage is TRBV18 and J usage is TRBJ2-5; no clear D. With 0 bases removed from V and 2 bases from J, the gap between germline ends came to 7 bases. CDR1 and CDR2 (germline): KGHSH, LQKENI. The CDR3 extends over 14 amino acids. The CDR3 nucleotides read TGTGCCAGCTCACCACCCGAGATTCAAGAGACCCAGTACTTC. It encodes CASSPPEIQETQYF.

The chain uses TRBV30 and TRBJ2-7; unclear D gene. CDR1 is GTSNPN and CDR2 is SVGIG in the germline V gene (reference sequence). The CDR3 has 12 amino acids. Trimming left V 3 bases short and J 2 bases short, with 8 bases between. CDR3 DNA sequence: TGTGCCTGGAGGGGGTTAACCTACGAGCAGTACTTC. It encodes CAWRGLTYEQYF.

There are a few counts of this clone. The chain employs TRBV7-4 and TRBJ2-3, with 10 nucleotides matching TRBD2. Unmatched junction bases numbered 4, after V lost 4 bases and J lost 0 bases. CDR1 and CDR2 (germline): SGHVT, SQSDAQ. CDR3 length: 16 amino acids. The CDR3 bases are TGTGCCAGCAGCTCCGGACTAGCGGCTAGCACAGATACGCAGTATTTT. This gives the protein CASSSGLAASTDTQYF.

The CDR3 DNA sequence: TGTGCCAGCAGTTTTGGGGGGGACTATGGCTACACCTTC. Translated: CASSFGGDYGYTF. The chain couples TRBV6-1 to TRBJ1-2, with D possibly matching TRBD1 (5 bases). The CDR3 loop spans 13 amino acids. Germline V gene data show CDR1 as MNHNS and CDR2 as SASEGT. V was shortened by 5 bases and J by 3 bases, with 10 bases between the two germline ends.

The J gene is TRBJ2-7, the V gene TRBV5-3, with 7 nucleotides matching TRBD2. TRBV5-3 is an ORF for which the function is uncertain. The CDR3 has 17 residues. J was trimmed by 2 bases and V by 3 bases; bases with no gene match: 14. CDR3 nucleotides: TGTGCCAGAAGCTCCATCCTCCAAGCTAGCGGAACCTACGAGCAGTACTTC. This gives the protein CARSSILQASGTYEQYF.

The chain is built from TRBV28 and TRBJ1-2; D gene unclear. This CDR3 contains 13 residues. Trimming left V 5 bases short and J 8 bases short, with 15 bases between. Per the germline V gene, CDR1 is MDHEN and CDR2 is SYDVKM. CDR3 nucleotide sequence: TGTGCCAGCAGTCTGCGTTTAGGCCTGGGCTACACCTTC. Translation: CASSLRLGLGYTF.

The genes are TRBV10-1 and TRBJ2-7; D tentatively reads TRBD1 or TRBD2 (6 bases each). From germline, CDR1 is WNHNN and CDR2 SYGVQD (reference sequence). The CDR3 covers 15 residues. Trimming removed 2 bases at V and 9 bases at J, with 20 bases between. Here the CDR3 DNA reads TGCGCCAGCAGTGAGAAGGTGGGGGCAACGCGGGGGCAGTACGTC. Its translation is CASSEKVGATRGQYV.

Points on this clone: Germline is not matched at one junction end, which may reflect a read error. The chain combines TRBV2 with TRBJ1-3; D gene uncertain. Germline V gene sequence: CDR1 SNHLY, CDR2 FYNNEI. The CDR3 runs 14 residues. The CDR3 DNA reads TGTGCCAGCAGTGAAGGGCGAGGCGGAAACACAATATATTTT. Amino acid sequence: CASSEGRGGNTIYF.

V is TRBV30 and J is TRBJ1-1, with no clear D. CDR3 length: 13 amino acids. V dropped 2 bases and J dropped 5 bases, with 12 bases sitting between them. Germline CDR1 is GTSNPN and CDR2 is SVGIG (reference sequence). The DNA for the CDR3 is TGTGCCTGGAGTCCTCCGGGTTGGACTGAAGCTTTCTTT. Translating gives CAWSPPGWTEAFF.

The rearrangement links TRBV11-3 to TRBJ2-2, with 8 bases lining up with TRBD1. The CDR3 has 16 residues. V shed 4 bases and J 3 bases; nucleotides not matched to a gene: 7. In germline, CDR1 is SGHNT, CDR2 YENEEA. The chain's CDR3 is CASSSRTGGYTGELFF. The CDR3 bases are TGTGCCAGCAGCTCGCGAACAGGGGGTTACACCGGGGAGCTGTTTTTT.

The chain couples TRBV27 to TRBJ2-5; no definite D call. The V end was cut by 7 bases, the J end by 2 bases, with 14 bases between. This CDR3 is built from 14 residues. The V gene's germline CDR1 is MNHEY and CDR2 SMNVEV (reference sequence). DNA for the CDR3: TGTGCCAGCAATACCCACGGGCCTCAAGAGACCCAGTACTTC. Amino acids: CASNTHGPQETQYF.

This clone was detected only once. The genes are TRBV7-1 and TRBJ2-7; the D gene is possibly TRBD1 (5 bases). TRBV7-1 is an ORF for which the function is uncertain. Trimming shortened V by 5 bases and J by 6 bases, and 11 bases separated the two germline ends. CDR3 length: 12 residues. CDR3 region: CASSPRTGEQYF. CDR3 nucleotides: TGTGCCAGCAGCCCTCGAACAGGCGAGCAGTACTTC.

The CDR3, as DNA: TGCAGCGTTGGGTGGGGGGTGAAAGATACGCAGTATTTT. The encoded protein is CSVGWGVKDTQYF. The chain links TRBV29-1 to TRBJ2-3; perhaps TRBD2 as D (6 bases). Germline CDR1 is SQVTM and CDR2 is ANQGSEA. V gave up 4 bases and J gave up 5 bases, with 13 bases separating them. CDR3 length: 13 residues.

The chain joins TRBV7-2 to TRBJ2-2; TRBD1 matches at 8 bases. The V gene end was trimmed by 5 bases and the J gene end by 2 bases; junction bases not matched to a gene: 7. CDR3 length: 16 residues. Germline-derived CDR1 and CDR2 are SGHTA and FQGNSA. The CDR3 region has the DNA TGTGCCAGCAGCCCCTTGACAGGGGTCAACACCGGGGAGCTGTTTTTT. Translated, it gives CASSPLTGVNTGELFF.

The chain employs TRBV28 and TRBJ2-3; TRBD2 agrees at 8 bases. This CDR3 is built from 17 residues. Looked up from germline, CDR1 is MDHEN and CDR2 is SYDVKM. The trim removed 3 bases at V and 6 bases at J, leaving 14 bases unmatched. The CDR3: CASSLLGSGGTRDTQYF. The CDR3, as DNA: TGTGCCAGCAGTTTGCTGGGGTCGGGAGGGACCCGGGATACGCAGTATTTT.

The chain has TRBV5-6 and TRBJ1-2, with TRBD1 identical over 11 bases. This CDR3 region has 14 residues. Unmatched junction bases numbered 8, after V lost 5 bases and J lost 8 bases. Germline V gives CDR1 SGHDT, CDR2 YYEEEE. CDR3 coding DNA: TGTGCCAGCAGTCCAGGACAGGGGGCAGGGGGCTACACCTTC. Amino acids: CASSPGQGAGGYTF.

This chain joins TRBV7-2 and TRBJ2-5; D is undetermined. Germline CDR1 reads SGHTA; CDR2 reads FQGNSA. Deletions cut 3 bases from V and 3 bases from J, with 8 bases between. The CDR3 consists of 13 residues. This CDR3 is CASSLAREETQYF. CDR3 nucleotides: TGTGCCAGCAGCTTGGCCCGGGAAGAGACCCAGTACTTC.

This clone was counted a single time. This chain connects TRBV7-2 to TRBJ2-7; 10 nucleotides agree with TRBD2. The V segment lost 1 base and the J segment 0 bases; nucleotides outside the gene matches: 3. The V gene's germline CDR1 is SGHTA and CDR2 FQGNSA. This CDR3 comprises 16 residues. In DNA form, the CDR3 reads TGTGCCAGCAGCTTAGGGGCTAGCGGGGGCTCCTACGAGCAGTACGTC. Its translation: CASSLGASGGSYEQYV.

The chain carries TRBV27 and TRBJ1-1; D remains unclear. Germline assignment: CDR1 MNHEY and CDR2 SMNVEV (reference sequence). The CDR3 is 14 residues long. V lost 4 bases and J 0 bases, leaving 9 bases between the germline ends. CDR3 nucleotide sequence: TGTGCCAGCAGTTCCCTCCAAATGAACACTGAAGCTTTCTTT. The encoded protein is CASSSLQMNTEAFF.

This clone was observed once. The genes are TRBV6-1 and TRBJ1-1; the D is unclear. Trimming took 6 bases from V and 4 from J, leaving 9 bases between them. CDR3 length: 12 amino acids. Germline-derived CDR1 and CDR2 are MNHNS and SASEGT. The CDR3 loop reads CASSQRLTEAFF. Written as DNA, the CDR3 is TGTGCCAGCAGCCAAAGGCTCACTGAAGCTTTCTTT.

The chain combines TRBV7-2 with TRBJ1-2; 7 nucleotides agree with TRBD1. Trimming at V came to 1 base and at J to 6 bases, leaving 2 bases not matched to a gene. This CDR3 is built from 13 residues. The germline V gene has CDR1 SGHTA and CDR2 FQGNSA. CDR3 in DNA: TGTGCCAGCAGCTTAGTCAGGGGGGATGGCTACACCTTC. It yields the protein CASSLVRGDGYTF.

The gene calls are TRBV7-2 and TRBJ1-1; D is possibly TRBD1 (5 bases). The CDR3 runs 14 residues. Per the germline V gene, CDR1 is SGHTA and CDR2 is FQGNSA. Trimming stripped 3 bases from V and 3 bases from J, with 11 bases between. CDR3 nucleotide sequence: TGTGCCAGCAGCTTCTTGACAGAGTACACTGAAGCTTTCTTT. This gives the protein CASSFLTEYTEAFF. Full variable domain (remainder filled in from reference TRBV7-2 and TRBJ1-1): GAGVSQSPSNKVTEKGKDVELRCDPISGHTALYWYRQSLGQGLEFLIYFQGNSAPDKSGLPSDRFSAERTGGSVSTLTIQRTQQEDSAVYLCASSFLTEYTEAFFGQGTRLTVV.

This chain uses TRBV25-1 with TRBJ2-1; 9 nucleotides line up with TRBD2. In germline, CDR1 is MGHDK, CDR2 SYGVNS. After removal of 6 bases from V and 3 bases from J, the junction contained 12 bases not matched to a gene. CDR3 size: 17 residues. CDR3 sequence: CASSSPQAGGVYNEQFF. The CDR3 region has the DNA TGTGCCAGCAGCTCCCCGCAAGCGGGAGGCGTCTACAATGAGCAGTTCTTC.

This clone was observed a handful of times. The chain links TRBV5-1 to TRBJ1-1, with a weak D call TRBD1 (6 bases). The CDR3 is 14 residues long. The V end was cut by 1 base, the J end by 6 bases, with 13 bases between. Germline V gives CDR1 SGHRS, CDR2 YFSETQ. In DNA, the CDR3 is TGCGCCAGCAGCTTGACCTCAGGGGTCCCTGAAGCTTTCTTT. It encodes CASSLTSGVPEAFF. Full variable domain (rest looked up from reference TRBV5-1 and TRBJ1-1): KAGVTQTPRYLIKTRGQQVTLSCSPISGHRSVSWYQQTPGQGLQFLFEYFSETQRNKGNFPGRFSGRQFSNSRSEMNVSTLELGDSALYLCASSLTSGVPEAFFGQGTRLTVV.

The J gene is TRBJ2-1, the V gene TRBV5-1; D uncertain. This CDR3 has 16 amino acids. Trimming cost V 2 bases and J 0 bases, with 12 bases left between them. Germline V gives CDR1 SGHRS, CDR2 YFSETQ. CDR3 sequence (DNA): TGCGCCAGCAGCTTAATTGGCAGCAGCTCCTACAATGAGCAGTTCTTC. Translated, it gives CASSLIGSSSYNEQFF.

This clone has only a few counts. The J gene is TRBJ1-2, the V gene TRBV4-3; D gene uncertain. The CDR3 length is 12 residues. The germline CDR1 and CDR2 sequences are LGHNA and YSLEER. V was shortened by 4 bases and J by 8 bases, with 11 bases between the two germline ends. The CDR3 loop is CASSRNSQGYTF. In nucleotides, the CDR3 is TGCGCCAGCAGCCGAAATTCCCAGGGCTACACCTTC.

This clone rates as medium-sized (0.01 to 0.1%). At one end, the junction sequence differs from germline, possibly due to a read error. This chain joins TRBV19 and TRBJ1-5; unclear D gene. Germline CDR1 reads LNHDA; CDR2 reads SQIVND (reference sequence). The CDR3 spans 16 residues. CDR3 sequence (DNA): TGTGCCAGTAGGATAGTAGGGAGCTTTAGCAATCAGCCCCAGCATTTT. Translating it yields CASRIVGSFSNQPQHF. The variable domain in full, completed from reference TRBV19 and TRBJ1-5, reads DGGITQSPKYLFRKEGQNVTLSCEQNLNHDAMYWYRQDPGQGLRLIYYSQIVNDFQKGDIAEGYSVSREKKESFPLTVTSAQKNPTAFYLCASRIVGSFSNQPQHFGDGTRLSIL.

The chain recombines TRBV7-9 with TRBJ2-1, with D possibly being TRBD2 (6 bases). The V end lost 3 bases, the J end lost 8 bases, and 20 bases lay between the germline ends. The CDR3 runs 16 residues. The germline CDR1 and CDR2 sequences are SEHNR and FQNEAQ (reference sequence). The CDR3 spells CASSFSVTRTGDEQFF. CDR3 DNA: TGTGCCAGCAGCTTTAGCGTGACTAGGACTGGCGATGAGCAGTTCTTC.

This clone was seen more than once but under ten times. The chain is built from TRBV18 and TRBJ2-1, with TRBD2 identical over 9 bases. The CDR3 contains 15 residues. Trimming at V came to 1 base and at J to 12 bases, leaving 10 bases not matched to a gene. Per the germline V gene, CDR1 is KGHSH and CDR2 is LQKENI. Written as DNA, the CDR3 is TGTGCCAGCTCACCACTAGCGGGGGCTTCAATTGGGCAGTTCTTC. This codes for CASSPLAGASIGQFF.

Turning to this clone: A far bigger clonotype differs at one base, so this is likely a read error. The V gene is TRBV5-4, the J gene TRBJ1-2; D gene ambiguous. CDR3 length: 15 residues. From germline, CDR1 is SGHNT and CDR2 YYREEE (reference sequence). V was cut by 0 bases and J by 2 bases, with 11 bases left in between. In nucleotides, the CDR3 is TGTGCCAGCAGCTTGGACGATCGCAGGAACTATGGCTACACCTTC. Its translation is CASSLDDRRNYGYTF.

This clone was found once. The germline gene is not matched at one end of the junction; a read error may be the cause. The CDR3 sequence: CATLRRGIGF. The CDR3 DNA follows: TGTGCCACCTTACGACGTGGAATAGGCTTC. The V gene is TRBV6-6, the J gene TRBJ1-2; D is ambiguous. Per germline, CDR1 MNHNY and CDR2 SVGAGI (reference sequence). The length of the CDR3 is 10 residues.